Listed below are T cell receptor beta chains from one sample, sequenced in a study of blood T cell repertoires in COVID-19. Some clones are missing from TCRdb's copy, which holds only in-frame ones; the method was immunoSEQ multiplex PCR. The data contain 310,000 or so clones, approximately 85% of them singletons. Material: peripheral blood. The receptors were gathered from a woman aged 45-59 years with acute or convalescent COVID-19. CDR3s include the opening cysteine and the closing phenylalanine or tryptophan. D genes are given only for firm matches. Size tells how often a clone was seen (once, few, many) or the class of an expanded clone, and some rows leave it out.

D gene	J gene	clone size	V gene	CDR3 protein	CDR3 DNA
TRBD2	TRBJ2-1	NA	TRBV7-2	CASDTSAGAYNEQFF	TGTGCCAGCGACACATCAGCGGGAGCCTACAATGAGCAGTTCTTC
TRBD2	TRBJ2-3	NA	TRBV28	CASSRAGEADTQYF	TGTGCCAGCAGTAGGGCGGGAGAAGCAGATACGCAGTATTTT
TRBD1	TRBJ2-3	NA	TRBV18	CASLPGQGTDTQYF	TGTGCCAGCTTACCGGGACAGGGTACAGATACGCAGTATTTT
TRBD2	TRBJ2-1	NA	TRBV30	CAWSAPWTSGRPNEQFF	TGTGCCTGGAGCGCGCCCTGGACTAGCGGGAGACCGAATGAGCAGTTCTTC
NA	TRBJ1-3	NA	TRBV18	CASSPLSGNTIYF	TGTGCCAGCTCACCTCTCTCTGGAAACACCATATATTTT
NA	TRBJ2-1	NA	TRBV2	CASRRDSLSSYNEQFF	TGTGCCAGCAGGCGAGACAGCCTAAGCTCCTACAATGAGCAGTTCTTC
TRBD1	TRBJ2-7	NA	TRBV27	CASSSWTGSDEQYF	TGTGCCAGCAGTTCATGGACAGGGAGCGACGAGCAGTACTTC
NA	TRBJ1-5	NA	TRBV5-1	CASSLAAGSNQPQHF	TGCGCCAGCAGCTTGGCCGCAGGCAGCAATCAGCCCCAGCATTTT
NA	TRBJ1-2	NA	TRBV25-1	CASRGGARGYTF	TGTGCCAGCAGAGGGGGGGCGCGGGGCTACACCTTC
TRBD1	TRBJ2-5	NA	TRBV5-1	CASSPGQAQETQYF	TGCGCCAGCAGCCCAGGACAGGCCCAAGAGACCCAGTACTTC
NA	TRBJ2-1	NA	TRBV9	CASSVASGQRDEQFF	TGTGCCAGCAGCGTAGCTTCGGGTCAGCGTGATGAGCAGTTCTTC
TRBD1	TRBJ2-5	NA	TRBV6-5	CASSAGGRETQYF	TGTGCCAGCAGCGCAGGGGGCCGGGAGACCCAGTACTTC
NA	TRBJ1-1	NA	TRBV28	CASSTPQGYTEAFF	TGTGCCAGCAGCACCCCCCAGGGCTACACTGAAGCTTTCTTT
TRBD1	TRBJ1-2	NA	TRBV28	CASSRTGGLFYGYTF	TGTGCCAGCAGTCGAACAGGGGGCCTATTTTATGGCTACACCTTC
TRBD1	TRBJ1-2	NA	TRBV5-1	CASRPLGGGGRGYTF	TGCGCCAGCAGACCTCTCGGAGGGGGCGGCCGTGGCTACACCTTC
NA	TRBJ2-3	NA	TRBV9	CASSVAPGNAQAVYTQYF	TGTGCCAGCAGCGTGGCCCCCGGGAATGCCCAGGCTGTATATACGCAGTATTTT
NA	TRBJ2-7	NA	TRBV28	CASRGSGAAVDF	TGTGCCAGCAGAGGGTCTGGGGCAGCTGTTGATTTC
TRBD1	TRBJ1-4	once	TRBV18	CASSPGTDEKLFF	TGTGCCAGCTCACCAGGGACAGATGAAAAACTGTTTTTT
TRBD1	TRBJ2-5	once	TRBV18	CASSPGDRGRETQYF	TGTGCCAGCTCACCTGGGGACAGGGGGCGCGAGACCCAGTACTTC
TRBD1	TRBJ2-5	NA	TRBV29-1	CSAGQGASQETQYF	TGCAGCGCCGGACAGGGGGCGTCCCAAGAGACCCAGTACTTC
NA	TRBJ2-5	NA	TRBV21-1	CASSKLQETQYF	TGTGCCAGCAGCAAACTTCAGGAGACCCAGTACTTC
NA	TRBJ2-3	NA	TRBV11-2	CASSLGGLTSTGTQYF	TGTGCCAGCAGCTTAGGCGGCCTCACCTCAACGGGTACGCAGTATTTT
TRBD1	TRBJ2-7	NA	TRBV19	CATPSGTGGSEQYF	TGTGCCACCCCTTCTGGGACAGGTGGTAGCGAGCAGTACTTC
TRBD2	TRBJ2-3	NA	TRBV11-2	CASSFTSGISTDTQYF	TGTGCCAGCAGCTTCACTAGCGGGATTAGCACAGATACGCAGTATTTT